This T cell receptor (beta chain) was captured by sequencing in a study of shared T cell receptors in the human thymus. In its sample, this clone was seen once. Germline CDR1 and CDR2: SGHDN and FVKESK. This CDR3 has 13 amino acids. With 3 bases removed from V and 3 bases from J, the gap between germline ends came to 8 bases. Method: immunoSEQ multiplex PCR; TCRdb's copy keeps in-frame clones and lacks some. Found here are over 350,000 clones, about 95% of them singletons; the top ten hold approximately 0.02%. The sequence came from a human donor. The rearrangement links TRBV14 to TRBJ1-2, with a tentative D call TRBD1 (6 bases). Sequenced sample: thymocytes. The CDR3: CASSQRGHYGYTF. The CDR3, as DNA: TGTGCCAGCAGCCAGCGGGGGCACTATGGCTACACCTTC.